The 14 T cell receptor beta chains given below trace back to one sample, sequenced in a study of shared clonotypes between healthy human individuals. Data came from immunoSEQ multiplex PCR; TCRdb stores just in-frame clones and leaves some out. The sample holds about 2.4 million clones, 93% seen once. Sequencing was carried out using naive CD4+ T cells from PBMCs. Documented subset: CD45RA+ positively selected. These receptors all stem from a man aged 18-30 years in good health. Some clones in this sample may be carry-over from other donors' samples.

This clone was detected a few times. The chain combines TRBV15 with TRBJ1-1; D unclear. Between the trimmed V and J ends, which lost 10 bases and 1 base, there was a span of 7 bases. The CDR3 is 11 residues long. The germline V gene has CDR1 LNHNV and CDR2 YYDKDF (reference sequence). CDR3 sequence (DNA): TGTGCCATCCGGGGGAACACTGAAGCTTTCTTT. This gives the protein CAIRGNTEAFF.

V usage is TRBV15 and J usage is TRBJ1-2; D is undetermined. The length of the CDR3 is 15 residues. Per germline, CDR1 LNHNV and CDR2 YYDKDF (reference sequence). Trimming stripped 5 bases from V and 2 bases from J, with 15 bases between. The CDR3 here is CATSPQVVTNYGYTF. The CDR3 coding sequence is TGTGCCACCAGCCCTCAGGTGGTTACAAACTATGGCTACACCTTC.

The V call is TRBV28, the J call TRBJ2-1, with 7 nucleotides matching TRBD1. V shed 5 bases and J 5 bases; nucleotides not matched to a gene: 9. This CDR3 comprises 15 residues. Germline CDR1 and CDR2: MDHEN and SYDVKM. CDR3 region: CASSVPRDRHNEQFF. CDR3 coding DNA: TGTGCCAGCAGTGTGCCCCGGGACAGACACAATGAGCAGTTCTTC.

The gene calls are TRBV25-1 and TRBJ1-5; maybe TRBD1 (6 bases). The CDR3 sequence is 15 residues long. Germline-derived CDR1 and CDR2 are MGHDK and SYGVNS. Between the trimmed V and J ends, which lost 6 bases and 5 bases, there was a span of 17 bases. The CDR3 reads CASSDIGQIDQPQHF. In DNA, the CDR3 is TGTGCCAGCAGCGACATCGGACAGATTGATCAGCCCCAGCATTTT.

V is TRBV7-3 and J is TRBJ2-7, with D maybe TRBD2 (5 bases). The CDR3 spans 12 residues. Germline loops: CDR1 SGHTA, CDR2 FQGTGA. V was clipped by 5 bases and J by 7 bases, with 12 bases between them. CDR3 in amino acids: CASSNLQREQYF. CDR3 nucleotides: TGTGCCAGCAGCAACCTCCAGCGGGAGCAGTACTTC.

CDR3 sequence reads: CASSLGTAIDTEAFF. CDR3 in DNA: TGCGCCAGCAGCTTGGGGACTGCAATCGACACTGAAGCTTTCTTT. The genes are TRBV5-1 and TRBJ1-1; D unresolved. The length of the CDR3 is 15 residues. Between the trimmed V and J ends, which lost 0 bases and 3 bases, there was a span of 12 bases. Germline V gene data show CDR1 as SGHRS and CDR2 as YFSETQ.

V and J are TRBV11-3 and TRBJ1-5; D call uncertain. Germline V gene sequence: CDR1 SGHNT, CDR2 YENEEA. The CDR3 loop spans 15 amino acids. Trimming removed 1 base at V and 4 bases at J, with 11 bases between. Here the CDR3 reads CASSLGVGENQPQHF. The CDR3, as DNA: TGTGCCAGCAGCTTAGGGGTTGGCGAGAATCAGCCCCAGCATTTT.

About this clone itself: Within the sample, other DNA sequences also encode this same CDR3. The chain recombines TRBV2 with TRBJ2-3; 10 bases agree with TRBD2. The J segment lost 0 bases and the V segment lost 3 bases, leaving 0 bases of the junction unmatched. CDR3 size: 15 residues. From germline, CDR1 is SNHLY and CDR2 FYNNEI. CDR3 sequence: CASSETSGSTDTQYF. In DNA form, the CDR3 reads TGTGCCAGCAGTGAGACTAGCGGGAGCACAGATACGCAGTATTTT.

The CDR3 coding sequence is TGTGCCAGCAGCTTCAAACCGGGACTAGCGGGAGCCGAGCAGTACTTC. Protein product: CASSFKPGLAGAEQYF. This sequence joins TRBV4-2 and TRBJ2-7, with 14 nucleotides matching TRBD2. Germline CDR1 is LGHNA and CDR2 is YNFKEQ. V was clipped by 5 bases and J by 6 bases; unmatched bases: 9. CDR3 length equals 16 residues.

The rearrangement uses TRBV15 and TRBJ1-1; the D is unclear. The CDR3 sequence is 15 residues long. V dropped 0 bases and J dropped 0 bases, with 8 bases sitting between them. Germline V CDR1 and CDR2: LNHNV, YYDKDF (reference sequence). The CDR3 loop is CATSRELILNTEAFF. The DNA of the CDR3 is TGTGCCACCAGCAGAGAACTGATCTTGAACACTGAAGCTTTCTTT.

The V gene is TRBV19, the J gene TRBJ1-3, with D unresolved. The CDR3 is 14 residues long. V lost 2 bases, J lost 4 bases, and 9 bases lay in between. Germline CDR1 LNHDA, CDR2 SQIVND (reference sequence). The CDR3 here is CASSIPWEGNTIYF. In nucleotides, the CDR3 is TGTGCCAGTAGTATACCGTGGGAAGGAAACACCATATATTTT.

The V call is TRBV12-5, the J call TRBJ2-1; D tentatively reads TRBD1 or TRBD2 (6 bases each). The CDR3 loop spans 10 amino acids. CDR1 and CDR2 from the germline V gene are LGHNT and FRNRAP. The CDR3 loop reads CRGDYNEQFF. The CDR3 DNA reads as TGTAGGGGGGACTACAATGAGCAGTTCTTC. The variable domain in full, completed from reference TRBV12-5 and TRBJ2-1, reads DARVTQTPRHKVTEMGQEVTMRCQPILGHNTVFWYRQTMMQGLELLAYFRNRAPLDDSGMPKDRFSAEMPDATLATLKIQPSEPRDSAVYFCRGDYNEQFFGPGTRLTVL.

The rearrangement links TRBV18 to TRBJ2-7; TRBD2 is a possible D gene (6 bases). Trimming removed 3 bases at V and 0 bases at J, with 15 bases between. Germline-derived CDR1 and CDR2 are KGHSH and LQKENI. This CDR3 region has 16 residues. The DNA of the CDR3 is TGTGCCAGCTCACCCAAAGGAGGGGCGGGCTCCTACGAGCAGTACTTC. It codes for CASSPKGGAGSYEQYF. The whole variable domain, remainder taken from reference TRBV18 and TRBJ2-7, is NAGVMQNPRHLVRRRGQEARLRCSPMKGHSHVYWYRQLPEEGLKFMVYLQKENIIDESGMPKERFSAEFPKEGPSILRIQQVVRGDSAAYFCASSPKGGAGSYEQYFGPGTRLTVT.

The J gene is TRBJ2-7, the V gene TRBV30; 8 bases are a match to TRBD2. V trimming: 7 bases; J trimming: 4 bases; junction bases outside the gene matches: 15. The CDR3 loop spans 15 amino acids. CDR1 and CDR2 (germline): GTSNPN, SVGIG (reference sequence). The DNA of the CDR3 is TGTGCCTCGTTTTCTGCAAGCGGGAGAAGGTACGAGCAGTACTTC. This encodes CASFSASGRRYEQYF.